This T cell receptor (beta chain) came from a study of T-cell reconstitution after alpha-beta-depleted transplantation in children. This clonotype came up a few times. This sample's TCRbeta library carried unique molecular identifier barcodes. Each CDR3 protein is one row after TCRdb ran MiXCR on the PCR reads. The sample has fewer than 95,000 distinct CDR3 sequences, more than 10% seen once; the top ten hold over 11%. This TCR came from a human donor who donated a stem cell graft to a child with inherited bone marrow failure. The starting material was PBMCs from the stem cell graft donor, obtained from the stem cell graft.

The CDR3 DNA sequence: TGCAGTGCTCTCTCTGGGAGGGAGACCCAGTACTTC. It codes for CSALSGRETQYF. The rearrangement joins TRBV20-1 to TRBJ2-5; TRBD2 might be the D (6 bases). Germline V gene sequence: CDR1 DFQATT, CDR2 SNEGSKA (reference sequence). The CDR3 contains 12 residues. The V end lost 5 bases, the J end lost 5 bases, and 12 bases lay between the germline ends.